Each of the 21 T cell receptor beta chains below was sequenced from the same sample in a study of blood T cell repertoires in COVID-19 (dated by TCRdb to 2019 to 2021). The library came from the immunoSEQ multiplex PCR assay. Imported from immuneACCESS, the table was reduced by TCRdb to in-frame sequences with V and J called. These copies leave out some clones; in studies compared against another copy, an unresolved V gene accounts for under half, and the cause of the remainder is not known. In this sample the table shows 220,000 or so clones, 86% of which occur a single time. Of the sample, roughly 10% falls within the top ten clones. Sample: peripheral blood. These TCRs come from a woman aged 45-59 years with COVID-19, enrolled during active disease.

The V call is TRBV6-5, the J call TRBJ1-2; the match to TRBD1 covers 8 bases. Germline CDR1 MNHEY, CDR2 SVGAGI. Trimming removed 5 bases from V and 6 bases from J; junction bases left unmatched: 5. The CDR3 totals 13 residues. As DNA, the CDR3 is TGTGCCAGCAGTCCGGGACAGGCGAATGGCTACACCTTC. Its translation: CASSPGQANGYTF.

The chain recombines TRBV3-1 (or the pseudogene TRBV3-2) with TRBJ1-2; no definite D call. The germline V gene has CDR1 LGHDT and CDR2 YNNKEL (reference sequence). There are 13 residues in the CDR3. Trimming cost V 5 bases and J 4 bases, with 11 bases left between them. The CDR3, as DNA: TGTGCCAGCAGCTACACGGAGGCCTATGGCTACACCTTC. It codes for CASSYTEAYGYTF.

The CDR3 protein is CASSLGGYQPQHF. The CDR3 DNA sequence: TGTGCCAGCAGTTTAGGGGGGTATCAGCCCCAGCATTTT. The chain combines TRBV27 with TRBJ1-5; perhaps TRBD1 as D (5 bases). Per germline, CDR1 MNHEY and CDR2 SMNVEV (reference sequence). The CDR3 is 13 residues long. V was pared by 2 bases and J by 5 bases, with 7 bases between.

The gene calls are TRBV29-1 and TRBJ1-3; 8 positions match TRBD1. V lost 5 bases, J lost 2 bases, and 8 bases stayed unmatched. The V gene's germline CDR1 is SQVTM and CDR2 ANQGSEA. This CDR3 has 15 residues. The CDR3 DNA follows: TGCAGCGTTTCGGGCAGGGGGCACGCTGGAAACACCATATATTTT. This sequence encodes CSVSGRGHAGNTIYF.

The chain recombines TRBV6-2 or TRBV6-3 with TRBJ1-2, with TRBD1 matching over 9 bases. There are 13 residues in the CDR3. Germline CDR1 reads MNHEY; CDR2 reads SVGEGT. The trim removed 4 bases at V and 5 bases at J, leaving 2 bases unmatched. CDR3 DNA sequence: TGTGCCAGCAGTTCGGACAGGGGATATGGCTACACCTTC. Protein: CASSSDRGYGYTF.

CDR3 in amino acids: CASMLSLRSGDQHF. The CDR3 nucleotides are TGTGCCAGCATGCTAAGTCTACGGTCGGGGGACCAGCATTTT. The chain recombines TRBV2 with TRBJ1-5, with a tentative D call TRBD1 (5 bases). This CDR3 has 14 residues. The germline gives CDR1 SNHLY, CDR2 FYNNEI. Trimming removed 7 bases from V and 12 bases from J, with 22 bases in between.

The rearrangement links TRBV4-1 to TRBJ1-5, with TRBD1 as a possible D gene (6 bases). There are 17 residues in the CDR3. Germline CDR1 is MGHRA and CDR2 is YSYEKL. With 0 bases removed from V and 0 bases from J, the gap between germline ends came to 12 bases. CDR3 coding DNA: TGCGCCAGCAGCCAAGATCAACGGACAGTTAGCAATCAGCCCCAGCATTTT. This sequence encodes CASSQDQRTVSNQPQHF.

This chain uses TRBV7-3 with TRBJ2-1; 9 bases map to TRBD1. Germline V lookup: CDR1 SGHTA, CDR2 FQGTGA. The CDR3 length is 16 residues. Unmatched junction bases numbered 11, after V lost 4 bases and J lost 7 bases. The CDR3 DNA reads as TGTGCCAGCAGCTCGGGGGACAGGGTACGCAGGAATGAGCAGTTCTTC. It translates to CASSSGDRVRRNEQFF. The variable domain in full, completed from reference TRBV7-3 and TRBJ2-1, reads GAGVSQTPSNKVTEKGKYVELRCDPISGHTALYWYRQSLGQGPEFLIYFQGTGAADDSGLPNDRFFAVRPEGSVSTLKIQRTERGDSAVYLCASSSGDRVRRNEQFFGPGTRLTVL.

The V call is TRBV6-5, the J call TRBJ2-7; perhaps TRBD2 as D (6 bases). This CDR3 is 14 amino acids long. CDR1 MNHEY and CDR2 SVGAGI come from the germline V gene. Trimming shortened V by 8 bases and J by 7 bases, and 21 bases separated the two germline ends. In nucleotides, the CDR3 is TGTGCCAGCGGGGATGGGATACTCGCGGGGGAGCAGTACTTC. Residues: CASGDGILAGEQYF.

This clone was observed a few times. The V gene is TRBV6-5, the J gene TRBJ1-5, with 7 bases fitting TRBD1. Looked up from germline, CDR1 is MNHEY and CDR2 is SVGAGI. V trimming: 8 bases; J trimming: 1 base; junction bases outside the gene matches: 8. The CDR3 covers 15 residues. The CDR3 DNA follows: TGTGCCAGCGGGTTAGGGGGCGGCAGCAATCAGCCCCAGCATTTT. Translating it yields CASGLGGGSNQPQHF.

The chain employs TRBV11-1 and TRBJ2-7; a weak D match, TRBD1 (6 bases). The V end was cut by 4 bases, the J end by 1 base, with 14 bases between. CDR1 SGHAT and CDR2 FQDESV come from the germline V gene (reference sequence). The CDR3 has 15 amino acids. The CDR3 loop is CASSSTGILSYEQYV. CDR3 nucleotides: TGTGCCAGCAGCTCCACAGGGATCCTATCCTACGAGCAGTACGTC.

The genes are TRBV11-2 and TRBJ1-2; 9 bases line up with TRBD1. With V trimmed by 4 bases and J by 1 base, 10 bases remained unmatched. CDR1 and CDR2 from the germline V gene are SGHAT and FQNNGV. The CDR3 sequence is 17 residues long. CDR3 DNA: TGTGCCAGCAGCTCGGGGACAGGGCGCTACTTTAACTATGGCTACACCTTC. Protein sequence: CASSSGTGRYFNYGYTF.

Concerning this clone: The same CDR3 arises from other DNA sequences in this sample as well. This chain joins TRBV27 and TRBJ2-3; weak D call: TRBD2 (5 bases). Germline V CDR1 and CDR2: MNHEY, SMNVEV (reference sequence). The CDR3 consists of 11 residues. Deletions cut 7 bases from V and 5 bases from J, with 7 bases between. The CDR3 DNA reads as TGTGCCAGCATTCGGGGAGATACGCAGTATTTT. Translating gives CASIRGDTQYF.

The genes are TRBV19 and TRBJ1-5; D gene uncertain. Germline lookup yields CDR1 LNHDA and CDR2 SQIVND (reference sequence). The V end was cut by 8 bases, the J end by 7 bases, with 21 bases between. This CDR3 spans 15 amino acids. The CDR3 sequence: CASSLQLGEKQPQHF. CDR3 coding DNA: TGTGCCAGTTCGCTCCAACTTGGAGAAAAACAGCCCCAGCATTTT.

The chain uses TRBV2 and TRBJ1-1; D gene unclear. The CDR3 is 13 amino acids. Trimming cost V 2 bases and J 6 bases, with 10 bases left between them. The germline gives CDR1 SNHLY, CDR2 FYNNEI. CDR3 in DNA: TGTGCCAGCAGTGAACTGGGCAGACCTGAAGCTTTCTTT. Its translation: CASSELGRPEAFF. The full variable domain, its missing parts supplied by reference TRBV2 and TRBJ1-1, is EPEVTQTPSHQVTQMGQEVILRCVPISNHLYFYWYRQILGQKVEFLVSFYNNEISEKSEIFDDQFSVERPDGSNFTLKIRSTKLEDSAMYFCASSELGRPEAFFGQGTRLTVV.

The chain uses TRBV27 and TRBJ2-1; 7 nucleotides align to TRBD2. Germline V gene sequence: CDR1 MNHEY, CDR2 SMNVEV (reference sequence). The V and J ends lost 2 bases and 4 bases, in that order; junction bases with no gene match: 5. CDR3 length: 15 residues. CDR3: CASSLDGGGYNEQFF. The DNA for the CDR3 is TGTGCCAGCAGTTTAGATGGGGGGGGATACAATGAGCAGTTCTTC.

The gene calls are TRBV10-2 and TRBJ1-2; 10 nucleotides line up with TRBD1. CDR1 is WSHSY and CDR2 is SAAADI in the germline V gene. The junction had 3 bases not matched to a gene; V was cut back by 1 base and J by 7 bases. The CDR3 consists of 14 residues. DNA of the CDR3: TGCGCCAGCAGTGAGTGGGACAGGGGCGGTGGCTACACCTTC. It encodes CASSEWDRGGGYTF.

V and J are TRBV3-1 (or the pseudogene TRBV3-2) and TRBJ1-1; D call uncertain. The germline V gene encodes CDR1 LGHDT and CDR2 YNNKEL (reference sequence). The V end was cut by 4 bases, the J end by 0 bases, with 6 bases between. This CDR3 contains 13 residues. In DNA, the CDR3 is TGTGCCAGCAGCCCCTTCTTGAACACTGAAGCTTTCTTT. Translation: CASSPFLNTEAFF.

DNA of the CDR3: TGTGCCAGCAGCTTCTTGGGCGGGGCGTACACAGATACGCAGTATTTT. This gives the protein CASSFLGGAYTDTQYF. V usage is TRBV7-3 and J usage is TRBJ2-3; D is possibly TRBD2 (6 bases). The germline V gene has CDR1 SGHTA and CDR2 FQGTGA. This CDR3 spans 16 amino acids. With 3 bases removed from V and 2 bases from J, the gap between germline ends came to 15 bases.

The rearrangement links TRBV2 to TRBJ1-1; no clear D gene. Trimming took off 8 bases at V and 4 bases at J, with 14 bases between the two ends. CDR1 is SNHLY and CDR2 is FYNNEI in the germline V gene. This CDR3 has 13 amino acids. The CDR3: CASVGSTITEAFF. The CDR3 DNA follows: TGTGCCAGCGTGGGGAGTACTATCACTGAAGCTTTCTTT.

The count of this clone is one. V gene TRBV19 combines with J gene TRBJ2-2, with 11 bases matching TRBD1. The CDR3 is 15 amino acids. Looked up from germline, CDR1 is LNHDA and CDR2 is SQIVND (reference sequence). V lost 7 bases and J lost 7; bases outside the gene matches: 8. CDR3 in amino acids: CASMKDRGLSGELFF. In DNA form, the CDR3 reads TGTGCCAGTATGAAGGACAGGGGGCTGAGCGGGGAGCTGTTTTTT.